There are a few counts of the clone carrying this T cell receptor beta chain. Being one base from a much bigger clone, this may be a read error. This entry is derived from a study of metastatic and nonmetastatic thyroid tumors. TCRdb re-called clones from the PCR reads using MiXCR. Here the sample spans over 35,000 clones, around 17% being singletons. V was clipped by 1 base and J by 4 bases; unmatched bases: 8. The CDR3 has 16 amino acids. Per germline, CDR1 SGHVS and CDR2 FQNEAQ. Treatment of any kind had been given to no patient before thyroid surgery. The chain employs TRBV7-8 and TRBJ2-3, with 7 nucleotides matching TRBD2. The sequence was collected from a female donor with papillary thyroid cancer or a benign thyroid nodule (not recorded which). Some clones in this sample may be carry-over from other donors' samples. Sequences were obtained from tumor tissue. CDR3 residues: CASSLGGLSSSDTQYF. For the CDR3, the DNA is TGTGCCAGCAGCTTAGGGGGACTATCGTCGTCAGATACGCAGTATTTT.